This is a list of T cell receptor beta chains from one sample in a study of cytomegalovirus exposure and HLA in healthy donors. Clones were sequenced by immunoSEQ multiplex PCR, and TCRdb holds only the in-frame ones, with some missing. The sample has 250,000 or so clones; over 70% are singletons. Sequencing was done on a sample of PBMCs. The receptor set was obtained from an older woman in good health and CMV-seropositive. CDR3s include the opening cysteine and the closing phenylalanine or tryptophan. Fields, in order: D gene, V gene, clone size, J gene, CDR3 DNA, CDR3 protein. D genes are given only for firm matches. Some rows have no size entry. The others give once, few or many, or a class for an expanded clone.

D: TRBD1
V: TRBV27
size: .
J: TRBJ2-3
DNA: TGTGCCAGCGGAAAGACAGGGGGCTCGACAGATACGCAGTATTTT
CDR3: CASGKTGGSTDTQYF

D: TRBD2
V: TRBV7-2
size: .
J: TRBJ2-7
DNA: TGTGCCAGCAGCTTAGGTATTTCGGGAGGCCACGAGCAGTACTTC
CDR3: CASSLGISGGHEQYF

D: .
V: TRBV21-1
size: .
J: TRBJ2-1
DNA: TGTGCCAGCAGCAAAAGGGAGGGGCAGGACTACAATGAGCAGTTCTTC
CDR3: CASSKREGQDYNEQFF

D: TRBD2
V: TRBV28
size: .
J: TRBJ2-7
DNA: TGTGCCAGCAGAACTAGCGGGTCGTACGAGCAGTACTTC
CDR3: CASRTSGSYEQYF

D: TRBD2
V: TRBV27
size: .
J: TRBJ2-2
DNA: TGTGCCAGCTCCGCGGGGGGGGGACTAGCGAATTCCGGGGAGCTGTTTTTT
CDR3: CASSAGGGLANSGELFF

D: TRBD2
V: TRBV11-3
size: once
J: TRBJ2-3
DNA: TGTGCCAGCAGCTTAGGCCAGACTAGCGGGAAGGCAGATACGCAGTATTTT
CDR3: CASSLGQTSGKADTQYF

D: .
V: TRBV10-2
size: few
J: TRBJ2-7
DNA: TGCGCCAGCAGTGTCGCAGGCATCAACCCGGGAGAGCAGTACTTC
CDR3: CASSVAGINPGEQYF

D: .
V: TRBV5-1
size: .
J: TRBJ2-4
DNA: TGCGCCAGCAGCTTGGAGGAGGTAGCCAAAAACATTCAGTACTTC
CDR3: CASSLEEVAKNIQYF

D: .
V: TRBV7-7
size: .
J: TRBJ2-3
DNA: TGTGCCAGCAGCTTAGAAGGGGGTAGCACAGATACGCAGTATTTT
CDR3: CASSLEGGSTDTQYF

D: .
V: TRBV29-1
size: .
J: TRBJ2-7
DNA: TGCAGCGTAGGACTCTTTACCGGCGAGCAGTACTTC
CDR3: CSVGLFTGEQYF

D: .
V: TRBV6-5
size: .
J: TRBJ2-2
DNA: TGTGCCAGCAGTTACCGGGACGGGGAGCTGTTTTTT
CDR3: CASSYRDGELFF

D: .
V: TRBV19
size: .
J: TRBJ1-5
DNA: TGTGCCAGTCGACAGAGACTTGGGCCCCAGCATTTT
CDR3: CASRQRLGPQHF

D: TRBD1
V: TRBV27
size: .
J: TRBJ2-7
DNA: TGTGCCAGCAGTGTGGCAGGGGGCTACGAGCAGTACTTC
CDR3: CASSVAGGYEQYF

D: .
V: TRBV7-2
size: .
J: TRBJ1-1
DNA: TGTGCCAGCAGCACGCCCCAGGGTCGGGCTTTCTTT
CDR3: CASSTPQGRAFF

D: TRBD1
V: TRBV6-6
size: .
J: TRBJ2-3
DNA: TGTGCCAGCAGCCGACGCGGGACAGGGCTCACAGATACGCAGTATTTT
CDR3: CASSRRGTGLTDTQYF

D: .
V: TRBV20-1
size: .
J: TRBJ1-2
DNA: TGCAGTGCTCGAGGGAGTACGGGCTACACCTTC
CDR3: CSARGSTGYTF

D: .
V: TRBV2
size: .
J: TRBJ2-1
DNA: TGTGCCAGCAGTGCGGTGAATGAGCAGTTCTTC
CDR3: CASSAVNEQFF

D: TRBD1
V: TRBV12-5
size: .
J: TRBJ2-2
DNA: TGTGCTAGTGGTTCGACAATGACAGGGGGCACCGGGGAGCTGTTTTTT
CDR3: CASGSTMTGGTGELFF

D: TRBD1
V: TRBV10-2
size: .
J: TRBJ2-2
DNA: TGCGCCAGCACGGACAGGGGCAACACCGGGGAGCTGTTTTTT
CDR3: CASTDRGNTGELFF

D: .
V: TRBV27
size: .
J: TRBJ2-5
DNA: TGTGCCAGCAGTTTAAACAGGAGGGGTTCAGAGACCCAGTACTTC
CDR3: CASSLNRRGSETQYF

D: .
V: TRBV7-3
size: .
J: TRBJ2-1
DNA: TGTGCCAGCAGCTTAGGAGGTAGCGGTAATGAGCAGTTCTTC
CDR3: CASSLGGSGNEQFF

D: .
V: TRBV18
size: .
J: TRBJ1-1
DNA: TGTGCCAGCTCACCCCGGGAGAACACTGAAGCTTTCTTT
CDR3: CASSPRENTEAFF

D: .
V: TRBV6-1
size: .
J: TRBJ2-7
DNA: TGTGCCAGCCTTCCAAGATCAATGAGCGCCTACGAGCAGTACTTC
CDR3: CASLPRSMSAYEQYF

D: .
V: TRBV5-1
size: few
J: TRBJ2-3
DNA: TGCGCCAGCAGCTGGACTGGGCTCACAGATACGCAGTATTTT
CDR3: CASSWTGLTDTQYF

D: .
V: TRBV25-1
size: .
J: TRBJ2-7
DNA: TGTGCCAGCAGTGAATATAACGAGCAGTACTTC
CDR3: CASSEYNEQYF

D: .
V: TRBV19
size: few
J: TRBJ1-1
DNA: TGTGCCAGTAGTCCATCAGGGCGGAGGGCTGAAGCTTTCTTT
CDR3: CASSPSGRRAEAFF

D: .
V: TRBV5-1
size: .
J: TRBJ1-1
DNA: TGCGCCAGCAGCTCGGACTTAAAGTCTGAAGCTTTCTTT
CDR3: CASSSDLKSEAFF

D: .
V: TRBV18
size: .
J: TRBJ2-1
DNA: TGTGCCAGCTCACCAAGGCAGGTAGACAATGAGCAGTTCTTC
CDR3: CASSPRQVDNEQFF

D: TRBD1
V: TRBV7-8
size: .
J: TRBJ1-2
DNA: TGTGCCAGCAGCTTGGCTACCGGGACAGGGGTTCCCTTTTATGGCTACACCTTC
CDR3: CASSLATGTGVPFYGYTF

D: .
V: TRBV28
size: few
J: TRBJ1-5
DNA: TGTGCCATCAGACGAGGGAGCAATCAGCCCCAGCATTTT
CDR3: CAIRRGSNQPQHF

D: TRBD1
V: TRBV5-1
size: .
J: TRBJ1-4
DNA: TGCGCCAGCAGCTGGACAGGGCTTAATGAAAAACTGTTTTTT
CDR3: CASSWTGLNEKLFF

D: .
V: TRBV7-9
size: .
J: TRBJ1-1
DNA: TGTGCCAGCAGCTTCCCTCGCCCCAGGGCGGGGACTGAAGCTTTCTTT
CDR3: CASSFPRPRAGTEAFF

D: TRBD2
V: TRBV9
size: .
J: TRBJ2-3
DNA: TGTGCCAGCAGCCCGGCCGGGACTACCCGCACAGATACGCAGTATTTT
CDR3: CASSPAGTTRTDTQYF

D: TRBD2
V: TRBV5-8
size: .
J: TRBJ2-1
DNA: TGTGCCAGCAGCTTGGGTACTAGCGGATTACACAATGAGCAGTTCTTC
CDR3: CASSLGTSGLHNEQFF

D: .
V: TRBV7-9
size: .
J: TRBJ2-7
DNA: TGTTCCAGCAGCACAACACCCTCCTACGAGCAGTACTTC
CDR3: CSSSTTPSYEQYF

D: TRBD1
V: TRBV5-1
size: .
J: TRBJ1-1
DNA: TGCGCCAGCAGCTCGGGACAGGCGTCTGAAGCTTTCTTT
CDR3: CASSSGQASEAFF

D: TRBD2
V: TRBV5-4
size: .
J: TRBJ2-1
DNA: TGTGCCAGCAGCCTCACTAGCGGGAGTGGTAATGAGCAGTTCTTC
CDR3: CASSLTSGSGNEQFF

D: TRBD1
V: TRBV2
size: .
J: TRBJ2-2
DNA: TGTGCCAGCAGCGTGGACAGGGGGACCGGGGAGCTGTTTTTT
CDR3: CASSVDRGTGELFF

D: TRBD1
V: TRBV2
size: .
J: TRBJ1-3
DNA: TGTGCCAGCATGGAAGGGACAGGGGGCCCCTCTGGAAACACCATATATTTT
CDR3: CASMEGTGGPSGNTIYF

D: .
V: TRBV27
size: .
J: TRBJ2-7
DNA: TGTGCCAGCAGTTTTAACAGTCGGTACGAGCAGTACTTC
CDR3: CASSFNSRYEQYF

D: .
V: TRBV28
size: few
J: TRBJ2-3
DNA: TGTGCCAGCAGTCACCGGGATACGCAGTATTTT
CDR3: CASSHRDTQYF

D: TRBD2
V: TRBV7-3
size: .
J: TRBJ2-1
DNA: TGTGCCAGCAGCTCTAGCGGGAGTTTGGGCAATGAGCAGTTCTTC
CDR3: CASSSSGSLGNEQFF